Listed below are T cell receptor beta chains from one sample, sequenced in a study of CD8 T cells in ankylosing spondylitis. Using its own MiXCR run on the 5' RACE reads, TCRdb lists one record per CDR3 protein. The sample shows under 300,000 distinct CDR3 sequences, less than 10% of them seen only once. The sequenced sample consisted of blood, either unsorted or a sorted T cell fraction (not recorded which). These receptors came from a male donor with ankylosing spondylitis or in good health (not recorded which). The CDR3 runs from the conserved cysteine through the conserved F or W. The D gene is left open where the match is weak. Some rows mark clone size as missing; the rest say once, few, many or name a class of expanded clone.

clone_size d_call j_call v_call cdr3_aa cdr3_nt
many TRBD1 TRBJ1-2 TRBV9 CASSETDRAPNYGYTF TGTGCCAGCAGCGAGACTGACAGGGCCCCTAACTATGGCTACACCTTC
many - TRBJ1-6 TRBV27 CASSSGPHDSPLHF TGTGCCAGCAGTTCCGGGCCCCACGATTCACCCCTCCACTTT
many - TRBJ1-1 TRBV4-3 CASSLGQGEAFF TGCGCCAGCAGCCTCGGGCAGGGTGAAGCTTTCTTT
many - TRBJ1-6 TRBV12-3/TRBV12-4 CASSRGLGNSPLHF TGTGCCAGCAGCCGTGGACTGGGCAATTCACCCCTCCACTTT
- - TRBJ2-4 TRBV18 CASSPPNLGKNIQYF TGTGCCAGCTCACCCCCAAACCTGGGGAAAAACATTCAGTACTTC
many - TRBJ2-4 TRBV19 CASTDRSKNIQYF TGTGCCAGTACCGACAGATCAAAAAACATTCAGTACTTC
many - TRBJ1-1 TRBV24-1 CATSDHPLTDYTEAFF TGTGCCACCAGTGACCACCCGCTGACAGATTACACTGAAGCTTTCTTT
many - TRBJ2-1 TRBV20-1 CSARVGSSYNEQFF TGCAGTGCTAGAGTGGGAAGCTCCTACAATGAGCAGTTCTTC
- TRBD1 TRBJ1-5 TRBV4-2 CASSQGDSNNQPQHF TGTGCCAGCAGCCAAGGGGACAGCAACAATCAGCCCCAGCATTTT
many - TRBJ2-5 TRBV25-1 CASSDAGTSWGTQYF TGTGCCAGCAGTGATGCTGGGACATCCTGGGGGACCCAGTACTTC
- TRBD2 TRBJ2-7 TRBV7-6 CASSLVAGDEQYF TGTGCCAGCAGCTTAGTAGCGGGGGACGAGCAGTACTTC
few - TRBJ1-1 TRBV30 CAWGEQGNTEAFF TGTGCCTGGGGCGAACAGGGCAACACTGAAGCTTTCTTT
many TRBD1 TRBJ2-3 TRBV5-1 CASSPPHRDRATDTQYF TGCGCCAGCAGCCCCCCCCACCGGGACAGGGCTACAGATACGCAGTATTTT
many - TRBJ1-1 TRBV7-8 CASSYIRDTEAFF TGTGCCAGCAGCTACATCCGGGACACTGAAGCTTTCTTT
many - TRBJ2-7 TRBV29-1 CSVVSDEPYEQYF TGCAGCGTTGTGTCGGACGAACCCTACGAGCAGTACTTC
- TRBD1 TRBJ2-7 TRBV20-1 CSANRGPYEQYF TGCAGTGCAAACAGGGGGCCCTACGAGCAGTACTTC
many - TRBJ2-2 TRBV5-1 CASRKGYDTGELFF TGCGCCAGCAGGAAAGGGTATGACACCGGGGAGCTGTTTTTT
many - TRBJ1-5 TRBV6-2/TRBV6-3 CASSYPPRVGNQPQHF TGTGCCAGCAGTTACCCCCCCAGGGTGGGCAATCAGCCCCAGCATTTT
many TRBD1 TRBJ1-2 TRBV20-1 CSARDPSGGGRGYTF TGCAGTGCTAGAGATCCCTCAGGGGGCGGTCGGGGCTACACCTTC
many - TRBJ2-7 TRBV20-1 CSVPRRDEQYF TGCAGTGTCCCTCGAAGGGACGAGCAGTACTTC
many - TRBJ2-3 TRBV5-6 CAIAFRGEGTDTQYF TGTGCCATCGCCTTCAGGGGAGAGGGCACAGATACGCAGTATTTT
many TRBD1 TRBJ1-2 TRBV16 CASSTATGGYGYTF TGTGCCAGCAGCACCGCGACAGGGGGCTATGGCTACACCTTC